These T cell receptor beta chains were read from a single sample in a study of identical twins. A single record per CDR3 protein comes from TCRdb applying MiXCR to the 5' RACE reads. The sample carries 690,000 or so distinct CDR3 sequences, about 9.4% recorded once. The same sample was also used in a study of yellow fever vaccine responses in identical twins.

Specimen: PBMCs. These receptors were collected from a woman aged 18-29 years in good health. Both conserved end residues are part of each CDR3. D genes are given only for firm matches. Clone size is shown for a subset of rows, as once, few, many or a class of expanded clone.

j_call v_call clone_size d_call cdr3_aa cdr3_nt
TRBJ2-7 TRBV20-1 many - CSARGSGSYEQYF TGCAGTGCTAGAGGGTCAGGGAGCTACGAGCAGTACTTC
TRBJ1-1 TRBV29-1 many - CSVGVSDRRNTEAFF TGCAGCGTTGGTGTCTCGGACCGACGGAACACTGAAGCTTTCTTT
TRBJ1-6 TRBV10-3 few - CAISEKTGASPLHF TGTGCCATCAGTGAGAAGACAGGAGCTTCACCCCTCCACTTT
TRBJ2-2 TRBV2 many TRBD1 CASRGTGVGELFF TGTGCCAGTAGGGGGACAGGGGTCGGGGAGCTGTTTTTT
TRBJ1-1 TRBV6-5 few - CASFVTHTEAFF TGTGCCAGCTTCGTTACACACACTGAAGCTTTCTTT
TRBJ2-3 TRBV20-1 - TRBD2 CSASGLAGGLIDTQYF TGCAGTGCTAGTGGGTTAGCGGGGGGGCTAATAGATACGCAGTATTTT
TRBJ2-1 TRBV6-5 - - CASSYSYRGLGINEQFF TGTGCCAGCAGTTACTCGTACCGAGGGTTGGGAATCAATGAGCAGTTCTTC
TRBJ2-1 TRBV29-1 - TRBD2 CSVDETSDYNEQFF TGCAGCGTTGATGAGACTAGCGATTACAATGAGCAGTTCTTC
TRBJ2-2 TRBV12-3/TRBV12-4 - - CASSTQGMSELFF TGTGCCAGCAGTACACAGGGAATGTCGGAGCTGTTTTTT
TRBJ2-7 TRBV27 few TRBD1 CASSLTPGTGAYEQYF TGTGCCAGCAGTCTAACCCCTGGGACAGGGGCCTACGAGCAGTACTTC
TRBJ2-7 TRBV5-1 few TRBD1 CASSLGPTGTYEQYF TGCGCCAGCAGCTTGGGCCCGACAGGGACCTACGAGCAGTACTTC
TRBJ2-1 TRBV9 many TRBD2 CASSVGAGAYNEQFF TGTGCCAGCAGCGTAGGAGCGGGGGCCTACAATGAGCAGTTCTTC
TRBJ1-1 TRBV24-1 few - CATSDLRGAEAFF TGTGCCACCAGTGATTTGAGGGGGGCTGAAGCTTTCTTT
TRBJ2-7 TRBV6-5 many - CASSYGSEQYF TGTGCCAGCAGTTACGGGTCCGAGCAGTACTTC
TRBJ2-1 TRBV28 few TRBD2 CASSFPTSGALDEQFF TGTGCCAGCAGTTTCCCGACTAGCGGGGCTCTCGATGAGCAGTTCTTC
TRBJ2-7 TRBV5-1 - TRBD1 CASSLAGTGAASYEQYF TGCGCCAGCAGCTTGGCTGGGACAGGGGCTGCAAGCTACGAGCAGTACTTC
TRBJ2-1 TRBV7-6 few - CASSLVPGQSIYNEQFF TGTGCCAGCAGCTTAGTTCCCGGACAGTCAATCTACAATGAGCAGTTCTTC
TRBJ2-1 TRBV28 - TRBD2 CASRRPSSGGAVEQFF TGTGCCAGCAGACGCCCCTCTAGCGGGGGGGCTGTTGAGCAGTTCTTC
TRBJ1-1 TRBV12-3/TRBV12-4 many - CASGMNTEAFF TGTGCCAGTGGAATGAACACTGAAGCTTTCTTT
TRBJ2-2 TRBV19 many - CASKTGVNTGELFF TGTGCCAGTAAAACGGGAGTGAACACCGGGGAGCTGTTTTTT
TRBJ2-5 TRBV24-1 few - CATSDLDSETQYF TGTGCCACCAGTGATTTGGATTCGGAGACCCAGTACTTC
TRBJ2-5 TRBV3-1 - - CASSRYLQGGQETQYF TGTGCCAGCAGCCGTTACCTACAGGGTGGGCAAGAGACCCAGTACTTC
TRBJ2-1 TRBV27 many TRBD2 CASSLRTSGRKDNEQFF TGTGCCAGCAGTTTAAGGACTAGCGGGAGGAAGGACAATGAGCAGTTCTTC
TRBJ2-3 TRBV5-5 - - CASSLDPTRRDTQYF TGTGCCAGCAGCTTGGACCCCACCAGGAGAGATACGCAGTATTTT
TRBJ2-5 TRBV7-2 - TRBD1 CASSRSGQRQETQYF TGTGCCAGCAGTCGTTCGGGACAGCGTCAAGAGACCCAGTACTTC
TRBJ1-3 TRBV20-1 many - CSAREGGAGNTIYF TGCAGTGCTAGAGAGGGGGGGGCTGGAAACACCATATATTTT
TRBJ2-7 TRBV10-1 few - CASSESSAAYEQYF TGCGCCAGCAGTGAGTCGTCGGCAGCCTACGAGCAGTACTTC
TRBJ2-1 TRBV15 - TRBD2 CATTTGTSGGNEQFF TGTGCCACCACAACCGGGACTAGCGGGGGAAATGAGCAGTTCTTC
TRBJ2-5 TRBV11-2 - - CASSLLGRIQETQYF TGTGCCAGCAGCCTCTTAGGACGGATACAAGAGACCCAGTACTTC